The source of this T cell receptor beta chain is a study of blood T cell repertoires in COVID-19. The CDR3 covers 12 residues. Germline loops: CDR1 SEHNR, CDR2 FQNEAQ (reference sequence). V lost 1 base to trimming and J lost 7 bases; unmatched junction nucleotides: 1. Assay used: immunoSEQ multiplex PCR; TCRdb lists only in-frame clones, some missing. The sample shows a few hundred thousand clones, roughly 85% of them seen only once. The sample holds a few counts of this clone. The chain carries TRBV7-9 and TRBJ2-7, with 7 bases matching TRBD2. Sequencing was performed on peripheral blood. This receptor was obtained from a woman between 18 and 29 years old with acute or convalescent COVID-19. CDR3 nucleotides: TGTGCCAGCAGCTTAGGCGGGGGAGAGCAGTACTTC. Translation gives CASSLGGGEQYF.